Listed here are 23 T cell receptor beta chains from one sample, sequenced in a study of blood T cell repertoires in COVID-19. Sequencing was performed with immunoSEQ multiplex PCR; in TCRdb, only in-frame clones are kept and a portion is missing. Found here are about 110,000 clones, about nine tenths of them singletons; the top ten hold about 6.8%. Input material: peripheral blood. The origin of the receptors is a man aged 45-60 years with active or convalescent COVID-19.

This chain uses TRBV3-1 (or the pseudogene TRBV3-2) with TRBJ2-5; 7 bases match TRBD1. J was trimmed by 3 bases and V by 1 base; bases with no gene match: 2. Germline V gene sequence: CDR1 LGHDT, CDR2 YNNKEL (reference sequence). CDR3 length: 14 residues. CDR3 in DNA: TGTGCCAGCAGCCAAGGGGGGACAGAAGAGACCCAGTACTTC. It yields the protein CASSQGGTEETQYF.

This clone has more than one count but fewer than ten. This chain connects TRBV5-6 to TRBJ1-5, with D perhaps TRBD1 (6 bases). CDR1 and CDR2 (germline): SGHDT, YYEEEE. CDR3 length: 15 residues. The ends were cut back, 0 bases at V and 6 bases at J, with 13 bases in the middle. DNA for the CDR3: TGTGCCAGCAGCTTGGGCAGGGGACCCACTCAGCCCCAGCATTTT. This codes for CASSLGRGPTQPQHF.

The chain uses TRBV27 and TRBJ1-2, with 9 bases identical to TRBD1. The CDR3 length is 15 residues. Trimming took 5 bases from V and 4 from J; bases not matched to a gene: 8. Germline V CDR1 and CDR2: MNHEY, SMNVEV (reference sequence). CDR3: CASSLGTGSRYGYTF. The DNA for the CDR3 is TGTGCCAGCAGTCTAGGGACAGGGTCACGCTATGGCTACACCTTC.

The chain is built from TRBV28 and TRBJ1-1, with D possibly being TRBD1 (5 bases). Trimming took 3 bases from V and 5 from J, leaving 19 bases between them. This CDR3 spans 16 amino acids. Germline CDR1 is MDHEN and CDR2 is SYDVKM. This CDR3 reads CASSFKKPGGRTEAFF. Written as DNA, the CDR3 is TGTGCCAGCAGTTTCAAAAAGCCGGGGGGGAGGACTGAAGCTTTCTTT.

The chain combines TRBV2 with TRBJ1-1; D uncertain. The CDR3 sequence is 18 residues long. The germline V and J ends were trimmed by 4 bases and 2 bases, with 23 bases remaining between them. Per the germline V gene, CDR1 is SNHLY and CDR2 is FYNNEI. DNA for the CDR3: TGTGCCAGCAGTGCCAGTTTCGCCGGGAAGCGAGGCAACACTGAAGCTTTCTTT. It yields the protein CASSASFAGKRGNTEAFF.

The chain links TRBV2 to TRBJ2-7; 7 bases match TRBD2. Germline-derived CDR1 and CDR2 are SNHLY and FYNNEI. The V gene end was trimmed by 4 bases and the J gene end by 6 bases; junction bases not matched to a gene: 3. The CDR3 is 12 amino acids. The CDR3 spells CASSVERGEQYF. In DNA form, the CDR3 reads TGTGCCAGCAGTGTAGAGCGGGGCGAGCAGTACTTC.

A single count supports this clone. The chain couples TRBV7-2 to TRBJ2-5; D is perhaps TRBD1 (5 bases). V was cut by 3 bases and J by 2 bases, with 10 bases left in between. The V gene's germline CDR1 is SGHTA and CDR2 FQGNSA. This CDR3 comprises 14 residues. The CDR3 bases are TGTGCCAGCAGCTTCAGACAGATACAAGAGACCCAGTACTTC. Protein sequence: CASSFRQIQETQYF.

The J gene is TRBJ1-4, the V gene TRBV15; D ambiguous. The V gene's germline CDR1 is LNHNV and CDR2 YYDKDF (reference sequence). V dropped 0 bases and J dropped 4 bases, with 12 bases sitting between them. There are 16 residues in the CDR3. CDR3 bases: TGTGCCACCAGCAGAGATTATGTCCAGGATAATGAAAAACTGTTTTTT. Protein sequence: CATSRDYVQDNEKLFF.

This chain uses TRBV9 with TRBJ2-1, with 10 nucleotides matching TRBD2. This CDR3 is 16 amino acids long. Trimming took 2 bases from V and 12 from J; bases not matched to a gene: 14. Germline V gives CDR1 SGDLS, CDR2 YYNGEE. The CDR3, as DNA: TGTGCCAGCAGCGTCCTAGCGGGAGAGTTTGGGGGCGTGCAGTTCTTC. As protein: CASSVLAGEFGGVQFF.

The chain is built from TRBV4-1 and TRBJ2-3, with 9 bases lining up with TRBD2. The CDR3 spans 16 residues. From germline, CDR1 is MGHRA and CDR2 YSYEKL. The junction had 2 bases not matched to a gene; V was cut back by 1 base and J by 0 bases. Here the CDR3 DNA reads TGCGCCAGCAGCCAAGGCGGGGGGGCTAGCACAGATACGCAGTATTTT. It encodes CASSQGGGASTDTQYF.

V usage is TRBV5-4 and J usage is TRBJ2-7; 8 bases map to TRBD1. The CDR3 is 14 amino acids. Germline trimming cut 2 bases from V and 7 bases from J; bases unmatched to any gene: 8. In germline, CDR1 is SGHNT, CDR2 YYREEE (reference sequence). The CDR3 reads CASSLPGQAQEQYF. The CDR3 DNA reads TGTGCCAGCAGCTTACCGGGACAGGCTCAAGAGCAGTACTTC.

V and J are TRBV7-2 and TRBJ1-5; 7 bases line up with TRBD1. Germline loops: CDR1 SGHTA, CDR2 FQGNSA. The CDR3 sequence is 14 residues long. With 5 bases clipped from V and 9 bases from J, the junction kept 10 bases outside the gene matches. Written as DNA, the CDR3 is TGTGCCAGCAGCGCCCGACAGGGAGTACGGCCCCAGCATTTT. Its translation is CASSARQGVRPQHF.

This chain connects TRBV28 to TRBJ1-2, with a weak D call TRBD1 (5 bases). Germline CDR1 MDHEN, CDR2 SYDVKM. The CDR3 is 13 amino acids. V lost 2 bases, J lost 8 bases, and 12 bases lay in between. In nucleotides, the CDR3 is TGTGCCAGCAGTTTAGCAGGGCCCAGGGGCTACACCTTC. This translates into CASSLAGPRGYTF.

The rearrangement links TRBV4-1 to TRBJ2-1, with no clear D. Trimming pared 7 bases from V and 3 bases from J, leaving 16 bases between. The CDR3 has 15 amino acids. In germline, CDR1 is MGHRA, CDR2 YSYEKL. The CDR3 spells CASTAVGDLYNEQFF. The CDR3 DNA reads as TGCGCCAGCACAGCTGTAGGAGATCTCTACAATGAGCAGTTCTTC.

The chain couples TRBV5-1 to TRBJ1-1; 7 bases are shared with TRBD1. CDR1 is SGHRS and CDR2 is YFSETQ in the germline V gene. This CDR3 is built from 13 residues. Losses at the gene ends were 0 bases for V and 8 bases for J; bases not matched to a gene: 4. This CDR3 is CASSLGQGVEAFF. The CDR3 nucleotides read TGCGCCAGCAGCTTGGGGCAGGGGGTGGAAGCTTTCTTT.

This chain uses TRBV5-5 with TRBJ1-1, with 10 bases matching TRBD1. Trimming took 4 bases from V and 1 from J; bases not matched to a gene: 4. The CDR3 runs 15 residues. CDR1 and CDR2 from the germline V gene are SGHKS and YYEKEE (reference sequence). The CDR3 nucleotides are TGTGCCAGCAGCCAGGGACAGGGGCCGAACACTGAAGCTTTCTTT. Protein sequence: CASSQGQGPNTEAFF.

V gene TRBV5-1 combines with J gene TRBJ1-2; 7 nucleotides match TRBD1. The CDR3 has 16 residues. CDR1 and CDR2 from the germline V gene are SGHRS and YFSETQ. The trim removed 3 bases at V and 5 bases at J, leaving 13 bases unmatched. The CDR3 DNA reads TGCGCCAGCAGCTCCAACATACAGGGGACTGGATATGGCTACACCTTC. Amino acids: CASSSNIQGTGYGYTF.

The rearrangement joins TRBV10-2 to TRBJ1-3; no clear D. Germline V gene lookup returns CDR1 WSHSY and CDR2 SAAADI. V lost 0 bases, J lost 4 bases, and 10 bases lay in between. There are 15 residues in the CDR3. The DNA of the CDR3 is TGCGCCAGCAGTGAGTCGGGAGGGCACGGAAACACCATATATTTT. This encodes CASSESGGHGNTIYF.

DNA of the CDR3: TGTGCCAGCAGGCCACCGGGGGGGGCGAATGGCTACACCTTC. It translates to CASRPPGGANGYTF. This chain joins TRBV11-2 and TRBJ1-2; D is possibly TRBD1 (6 bases). Germline V gene lookup returns CDR1 SGHAT and CDR2 FQNNGV. The CDR3 runs to 14 residues. V shed 6 bases and J shed 6 bases, with 17 bases lying between them.

This clone was seen only once. The chain employs TRBV30 and TRBJ1-1, with a tentative D call TRBD1 (5 bases). Trimming took 4 bases from V and 1 from J, leaving 7 bases between them. CDR1 is GTSNPN and CDR2 is SVGIG in the germline V gene (reference sequence). The CDR3 has 12 residues. The CDR3 DNA reads TGTGCCTGGAATACAGGGAACACTGAAGCTTTCTTT. Its protein is CAWNTGNTEAFF.

This chain connects TRBV21-1 to TRBJ1-2. TRBV21-1 constitutes a pseudogene. This CDR3 has 12 residues. The CDR3 protein is CASSKRGYGYTF. Written as DNA, the CDR3 is TGTGCCAGCAGCAAACGGGGTTATGGCTACACCTTC.

V usage is TRBV4-3 and J usage is TRBJ1-6; perhaps TRBD1 as D (5 bases). The CDR3 has 17 amino acids. Deletions cut 0 bases from V and 10 bases from J, with 19 bases between. Germline lookup yields CDR1 LGHNA and CDR2 YSLEER. The CDR3 DNA sequence: TGCGCCAGCAGCCAAGAGGTCAGGACAATGATGTACTCACCCCTCCACTTT. Amino acids: CASSQEVRTMMYSPLHF.

This sequence joins TRBV5-1 and TRBJ1-4; 9 nucleotides line up with TRBD1. The CDR3 extends over 17 amino acids. Germline lookup yields CDR1 SGHRS and CDR2 YFSETQ. The V and J ends lost 0 bases and 7 bases, in that order; junction bases with no gene match: 10. In DNA form, the CDR3 reads TGCGCCAGCAGCTTGGGGTTAGACGGGACAGGGACTGAAAAACTGTTTTTT. Protein sequence: CASSLGLDGTGTEKLFF.